This T cell receptor (beta chain) stems from a study of blood T cell repertoires in COVID-19. Study background: The United States, Italy and Spain provided the acute and convalescent COVID-19 samples.

Repertoires were generated with immunoSEQ multiplex PCR, while TCRdb's copy carries only in-frame clones and drops some. The sample holds fewer than 300,000 clones; approximately 83% are singletons and the top ten take roughly 4.3%. Germline CDR1 SNHLY, CDR2 FYNNEI. Unmatched junction bases numbered 7, after V lost 6 bases and J lost 4 bases. This CDR3 region has 15 residues. This TCR was sampled from a woman between 25 and 40 years old who had recovered from COVID-19. Source material: PBMCs or T cells enriched from blood (not recorded which). The chain recombines TRBV2 with TRBJ2-7; TRBD1 aligns across 12 bases. The CDR3 region has the DNA TGTGCCAGCAGCACGGGACAGGGGGCTGGATACGAGCAGTACTTC. Translating it yields CASSTGQGAGYEQYF. Drawing the rest from reference TRBV2 and TRBJ2-7, the complete variable domain is EPEVTQTPSHQVTQMGQEVILRCVPISNHLYFYWYRQILGQKVEFLVSFYNNEISEKSEIFDDQFSVERPDGSNFTLKIRSTKLEDSAMYFCASSTGQGAGYEQYFGPGTRLTVT.